This entry is about one TCR beta chain. The antigen is not known. This CDR3 comprises 15 residues. From germline, CDR1 is KGHSH and CDR2 LQKENI. Trimming cost V 6 bases and J 3 bases, with 15 bases left between them. The entry originates in a study of cytomegalovirus exposure and HLA in healthy donors. Findings and caveats of the study: As was reported, the HLA-A and HLA-B alleles of most subjects were accurately predicted from TCR beta sequences. A missense DCLRE1C variant was associated with V- and J-gene trimming of TCR beta chains in a later analysis, and an independent cohort replicated the association.

The PCR ran on 60 Vbeta and 13 Jbeta primers. Sequenced by immunoSEQ multiplex PCR; TCRdb stores in-frame clones only, minus some. Among under 200,000 clones listed, about 77% were seen once. The chain joins TRBV18 to TRBJ2-1; D remains ambiguous. The sequenced sample consisted of PBMCs. The sequence was obtained from a young man in good health and CMV-seronegative. In nucleotides, the CDR3 is TGTGCCAGCTCCGAAGGCGGATCCAGCTACAATGAGCAGTTCTTC. The encoded protein is CASSEGGSSYNEQFF.